This section outlines one T cell receptor beta chain sequence together with its context. Antigen: not known. This specimen comes from a study of CXCR3-negative and CXCR3-positive naive CD8 T cells. General study points: For CXCR3-positive naive cells, TRB CDR3s were more hydrophobic than those of CXCR3-negative naive cells.

cDNA libraries for TRB were generated by 5' RACE incorporating UMI labels. TCRdb processed the 5' RACE reads again and assigns one entry to each CDR3 protein, with no DNA. The sample table includes approximately 100,000 distinct CDR3 sequences. Germline-derived CDR1 and CDR2 are MGHRA and YSYEKL. The CDR3 sequence is 16 residues long. This chain connects TRBV4-1 to TRBJ1-2; the D call of TRBD1 rests on TCRdb alone, since no DNA is present to check it. The material sequenced was naive CXCR3+ CD8+ T cells from blood. Subset reported: CD45RO-CCR7+CD27+CD95- naive CD8+ T cells expressing CXCR3 (TNR3+). The clonotype comes from a human donor in good health. Some clones in this sample may be carry-over from other donors' samples. The CDR3 is CASSQDSATALYGYTF.